This is a list of T cell receptor beta chains from one sample in a study of blood T cell repertoires in COVID-19. Clones were sequenced by immunoSEQ multiplex PCR, and TCRdb holds only the in-frame ones, with some missing. Of under 100,000 clones listed, approximately 92% are singletons. The specimen was peripheral blood. These receptors were obtained from a woman aged 55-70 years with active COVID-19. Both conserved end residues are part of each CDR3. The D gene is left open where the match is weak. A row's size may be missing; if present it is once, few, many or a size class.

d_gene: TRBD1; v_gene: TRBV6-1; abundance: NA; j_gene: TRBJ2-7; len: 16; CDR3nt: TGTGCCAGCAGTGAATTATCCGGGACAGGGGTCTACGAGCAGTACTTC; CDR3aa: CASSELSGTGVYEQYF
d_gene: NA; v_gene: TRBV19; abundance: once; j_gene: TRBJ2-7; len: 16; CDR3nt: TGTGCCAGTAATCCGGACACAGGAAACCCTTTCTACGAGCAGTACTTC; CDR3aa: CASNPDTGNPFYEQYF
d_gene: TRBD2; v_gene: TRBV6-2/TRBV6-3; abundance: NA; j_gene: TRBJ2-7; len: 16; CDR3nt: TGTGCCAGCAGTTACGCAACTAGCGGGGGCCCCTACGAGCAGTACTTC; CDR3aa: CASSYATSGGPYEQYF
d_gene: NA; v_gene: TRBV28; abundance: NA; j_gene: TRBJ1-1; len: 13; CDR3nt: TGTGCCAGCAGTCCACCGGGGGGCACTGAAGCTTTCTTT; CDR3aa: CASSPPGGTEAFF
d_gene: TRBD1; v_gene: TRBV27; abundance: once; j_gene: TRBJ1-2; len: 14; CDR3nt: TGTGCCAGCAGTTTATCGACAGGGGGCACTGGCTACACCTTC; CDR3aa: CASSLSTGGTGYTF
d_gene: TRBD1; v_gene: TRBV6-5; abundance: few; j_gene: TRBJ1-3; len: 14; CDR3nt: TGTGCCAGCAGGCCCGGGACAGGGGGAAACACCATATATTTT; CDR3aa: CASRPGTGGNTIYF
d_gene: TRBD1; v_gene: TRBV19; abundance: NA; j_gene: TRBJ2-1; len: 19; CDR3nt: TGTGCCAGTAGCCATGGGGGGACAGGGCCGACGGGTTCCTACAATGAGCAGTTCTTC; CDR3aa: CASSHGGTGPTGSYNEQFF
d_gene: NA; v_gene: TRBV12-3/TRBV12-4; abundance: NA; j_gene: TRBJ1-1; len: 13; CDR3nt: TGTGCCAGCAGTTTCACTAGTTCAACTGAAGCTTTCTTT; CDR3aa: CASSFTSSTEAFF
d_gene: NA; v_gene: TRBV30; abundance: NA; j_gene: TRBJ1-2; len: 15; CDR3nt: TGTGCCTGGAGTTCCGCCGTACGTCGGGGCTATGGCTACACCTTC; CDR3aa: CAWSSAVRRGYGYTF
d_gene: NA; v_gene: TRBV6-5; abundance: few; j_gene: TRBJ1-2; len: 16; CDR3nt: TGTGCCAGCAGTTATGGCAGTTCTAGGTCTAACTATGGCTACACCTTC; CDR3aa: CASSYGSSRSNYGYTF
d_gene: NA; v_gene: TRBV14; abundance: NA; j_gene: TRBJ1-1; len: 14; CDR3nt: TGTGCCAGCAGCCAAGTCGGTTTTGGCACTGAAGCTTTCTTT; CDR3aa: CASSQVGFGTEAFF
d_gene: NA; v_gene: TRBV7-8; abundance: NA; j_gene: TRBJ1-6; len: 15; CDR3nt: TGTGCCAGCAGATCATTAAGGGGGAATAATTCACCCCTCCACTTT; CDR3aa: CASRSLRGNNSPLHF
d_gene: TRBD1; v_gene: TRBV18; abundance: once; j_gene: TRBJ2-1; len: 15; CDR3nt: TGTGCCAGCTCACCTCGGGACAGGGGTAACAATGAGCAGTTCTTC; CDR3aa: CASSPRDRGNNEQFF
d_gene: TRBD1; v_gene: TRBV18; abundance: NA; j_gene: TRBJ2-7; len: 15; CDR3nt: TGTGCCAGCTCACCCCTGACAGGGGGCGGCAACGAGCAGTACTTC; CDR3aa: CASSPLTGGGNEQYF
d_gene: NA; v_gene: TRBV5-5; abundance: NA; j_gene: TRBJ1-6; len: 15; CDR3nt: TGTGCCAGCAGCTCTCCGGGGGGCTATAATTCACCCCTCCACTTT; CDR3aa: CASSSPGGYNSPLHF
d_gene: NA; v_gene: TRBV12-3/TRBV12-4; abundance: NA; j_gene: TRBJ2-7; len: 12; CDR3nt: TGTGCCAGCAGCCGCGGTTGGTACGAGCAGTACTTC; CDR3aa: CASSRGWYEQYF
d_gene: NA; v_gene: TRBV28; abundance: NA; j_gene: TRBJ1-4; len: 15; CDR3nt: TGTGCCAGCACCTTAGGGACATTTACCAATGAAAAACTGTTTTTT; CDR3aa: CASTLGTFTNEKLFF
d_gene: TRBD2; v_gene: TRBV6-6; abundance: NA; j_gene: TRBJ2-4; len: 12; CDR3nt: TGTGCCAGCAATCCCACTAGCGGGGGGCCGTACTTC; CDR3aa: CASNPTSGGPYF
d_gene: TRBD2; v_gene: TRBV19; abundance: once; j_gene: TRBJ2-1; len: 17; CDR3nt: TGTGCCAGTAGACCAGACGGGGGACTAGCGGGAGGGAATGAGCAGTTCTTC; CDR3aa: CASRPDGGLAGGNEQFF
d_gene: TRBD2; v_gene: TRBV4-2; abundance: once; j_gene: TRBJ2-3; len: 17; CDR3nt: TGTGCCAGCAGCCAGGGGTCTAGCGGAATTAGCACAGATACGCAGTATTTT; CDR3aa: CASSQGSSGISTDTQYF
d_gene: TRBD1; v_gene: TRBV11-2; abundance: NA; j_gene: TRBJ1-2; len: 13; CDR3nt: TGTGCCAGCAGCGCGACAGGGGCCTATGGCTACACCTTC; CDR3aa: CASSATGAYGYTF
d_gene: TRBD2; v_gene: TRBV28; abundance: NA; j_gene: TRBJ2-1; len: 18; CDR3nt: TGTGCCAGCTGCTCATTGGGCCAGCGGGGCAACTCCTACAATGAGCAGTTCTTC; CDR3aa: CASCSLGQRGNSYNEQFF
d_gene: NA; v_gene: TRBV11-3; abundance: NA; j_gene: TRBJ2-3; len: 14; CDR3nt: TGTGCCAGCAGTCCTACTTCTAGCACAGATACGCAGTATTTT; CDR3aa: CASSPTSSTDTQYF
d_gene: NA; v_gene: TRBV5-6; abundance: NA; j_gene: TRBJ1-4; len: 16; CDR3nt: TGTGCCAGCAGCTCTCGTTCTGGTCGAGCTAATGAAAAACTGTTTTTT; CDR3aa: CASSSRSGRANEKLFF
d_gene: NA; v_gene: TRBV7-9; abundance: NA; j_gene: TRBJ1-4; len: 18; CDR3nt: TGTGCCAGCAGCTTGGGTCAGGGGCCACAAACAACTAATGAAAAACTGTTTTTT; CDR3aa: CASSLGQGPQTTNEKLFF
d_gene: TRBD2; v_gene: TRBV19; abundance: NA; j_gene: TRBJ2-1; len: 13; CDR3nt: TGTGCCAGTAGTATAAGCGGGAGCTATGAGCAGTTCTTC; CDR3aa: CASSISGSYEQFF
d_gene: NA; v_gene: TRBV3-1/TRBV3-2; abundance: NA; j_gene: TRBJ2-3; len: 16; CDR3nt: TGTGCCAGCAGCCCGGGGGCTAGCGGTCGCACAGATACGCAGTATTTT; CDR3aa: CASSPGASGRTDTQYF
d_gene: TRBD1; v_gene: TRBV10-3; abundance: NA; j_gene: TRBJ2-7; len: 12; CDR3nt: TGTGCCATCAGCGGGACAGAGAGCGAGCAGTACTTC; CDR3aa: CAISGTESEQYF
d_gene: TRBD1; v_gene: TRBV2; abundance: few; j_gene: TRBJ1-5; len: 16; CDR3nt: TGTGCCAGCAGTTCCCGGACAGGGGGTAAAGAGCAGCCCCAGCATTTT; CDR3aa: CASSSRTGGKEQPQHF
d_gene: NA; v_gene: TRBV2; abundance: NA; j_gene: TRBJ2-3; len: 15; CDR3nt: TGTGCCAGCAGTGTTACCGGGACTAGCACAGATACGCAGTATTTT; CDR3aa: CASSVTGTSTDTQYF
d_gene: NA; v_gene: TRBV18; abundance: once; j_gene: TRBJ2-2; len: 17; CDR3nt: TGTGCCAGCTCACCAGGACGAGTAGGGGCGAACACCGGGGAGCTGTTTTTT; CDR3aa: CASSPGRVGANTGELFF
d_gene: TRBD1; v_gene: TRBV19; abundance: NA; j_gene: TRBJ2-1; len: 15; CDR3nt: TGTGCCAGTAGTATAGTGAAACAGGGGGTCAATGAGCAGTTCTTC; CDR3aa: CASSIVKQGVNEQFF
d_gene: NA; v_gene: TRBV6-1; abundance: NA; j_gene: TRBJ1-6; len: 18; CDR3nt: TGTGCCAGCAGTGAAGGGACAGCTCCAGTTGGTTATAATTCACCCCTCCACTTT; CDR3aa: CASSEGTAPVGYNSPLHF
d_gene: NA; v_gene: TRBV5-1; abundance: NA; j_gene: TRBJ2-7; len: 14; CDR3nt: TGCGCCAGCAGCTTGGACGGGAGTGGGTACGAGCAGTACTTC; CDR3aa: CASSLDGSGYEQYF
d_gene: TRBD1; v_gene: TRBV5-1; abundance: NA; j_gene: TRBJ2-7; len: 15; CDR3nt: TGCGCCAGCAGCTTTACCGGGACAGGCTCCTACGAGCAGTACTTC; CDR3aa: CASSFTGTGSYEQYF
d_gene: TRBD2; v_gene: TRBV6-5; abundance: once; j_gene: TRBJ2-2; len: 15; CDR3nt: TGTGCCAGCAATCTCTGGCGGGAGGTGACCGGGGAGCTGTTTTTT; CDR3aa: CASNLWREVTGELFF